A selection of T cell receptor beta chains follows, all from one sample in a study of blood T cell repertoires in COVID-19. The protocol was immunoSEQ multiplex PCR, while the TCRdb copy is restricted to in-frame clones and leaves out a portion. The sample shows approximately 130,000 clones, roughly 86% of them seen only once. Sequenced input: peripheral blood. These TCRs come from a woman between 45 and 65 years old who had recovered from COVID-19. CDR3s include the opening cysteine and the closing phenylalanine or tryptophan. D genes are given only for firm matches. Clone size is stated in some rows and not others, as once, few, many or a class when expanded.

V	D	J	size	DNA	CDR3
TRBV23-1	TRBD1	TRBJ2-1	-	TGCGCCAGCAGCCTCTTAGAATTAGGGACAGAATCTTTTAATGAGCAGTTCTTC	CASSLLELGTESFNEQFF
TRBV30	-	TRBJ1-5	few	TGTGCCTGGAGTCGGGACATTTATCAGCCCCAGCATTTT	CAWSRDIYQPQHF
TRBV7-2	TRBD2	TRBJ2-7	-	TGTGCCAGCAGCCCTGGGGTGGGGGCTAGCGGGAGTTACGAGCAGTACTTC	CASSPGVGASGSYEQYF
TRBV9	TRBD2	TRBJ2-2	-	TGTGCCAGCAGCGTAGATGCTAGGACTAGCGGGAGTGGCGGGGAGCTGTTTTTT	CASSVDARTSGSGGELFF
TRBV7-9	-	TRBJ1-2	-	TGTGCCAGCAGCCTCGAGGGCTACACCTTC	CASSLEGYTF
TRBV29-1	-	TRBJ2-7	-	TGCAGCGTTGAAGATCCCCCCGGCTACGAGCAGTACTTC	CSVEDPPGYEQYF
TRBV7-2	-	TRBJ2-2	-	TGTGCCAGCGGCGAGACAGGTGGAACCGGGGAGCTGTTTTTT	CASGETGGTGELFF
TRBV30	-	TRBJ1-4	-	TGTGCCTGCGGCGGTGGTAATGAAAAACTGTTTTTT	CACGGGNEKLFF
TRBV2	TRBD1	TRBJ1-2	-	TGTGCCAGCAGGCCGGGACAGGGGGCCCATGGCTACACCTTC	CASRPGQGAHGYTF
TRBV5-6	TRBD1	TRBJ1-6	-	TGTGCCAGCAGTCCTCTGGGACAGGGACAAAATTCACCCCTCCACTTT	CASSPLGQGQNSPLHF
TRBV7-3	-	TRBJ2-1	few	TGTGCCAGCAGCTTAGGAGGGCCAAATGAGCAGTTCTTC	CASSLGGPNEQFF
TRBV7-9	-	TRBJ2-1	-	TGTGCCAGCAGCTTAGATAGGAGAGGGCAGTTCTTC	CASSLDRRGQFF
TRBV6-2/TRBV6-3	TRBD1	TRBJ2-5	-	TGTGCCAGCAGCCCTCGCCGAGGGGGCTACCAAGAGACCCAGTACTTC	CASSPRRGGYQETQYF
TRBV24-1	TRBD1	TRBJ1-5	-	TGTGCCACCAGTGCCAATGACAGGGCGAGCGAGCCCCAGCATTTT	CATSANDRASEPQHF
TRBV5-1	TRBD2	TRBJ2-1	-	TGCGCCAGCAGCTTCGCGGGGGGCACCAATGAGCAGTTCTTC	CASSFAGGTNEQFF
TRBV5-1	TRBD1	TRBJ1-1	-	TGCGCCAGCAGCTCGGGACAGGGCGCTAAGCATCAATCAGCTTTCTTT	CASSSGQGAKHQSAFF
TRBV3-1/TRBV3-2	TRBD1	TRBJ1-6	-	TGTGCCAGCAGTCGACAGGGTTCACCCCTCCACTTT	CASSRQGSPLHF
TRBV30	-	TRBJ1-5	-	TGTGCCTGGAGTACTGGGGGCGCGGGTAGCAATCAGCCCCAGCATTTT	CAWSTGGAGSNQPQHF
TRBV6-5	TRBD2	TRBJ2-3	-	TGTGCCAGCAGACTAGCGGGGGGTAGCACAGATACGCAGTATTTT	CASRLAGGSTDTQYF
TRBV27	-	TRBJ2-7	once	TGTGCCAGCAAGGTTCCGTCAGCGCCCTTATACGAGCAGTACTTC	CASKVPSAPLYEQYF
TRBV6-5	TRBD1	TRBJ1-4	-	TGTGCCAGCAGCGCCCGGACAGGTTCACTTGGAAAACTGTTTTTT	CASSARTGSLGKLFF
TRBV3-1/TRBV3-2	TRBD2	TRBJ2-7	-	TGTGCCAGCAGGCGGGAGGGAGGTTCCTACGAGCAGTACTTC	CASRREGGSYEQYF
TRBV12-3/TRBV12-4	-	TRBJ2-7	-	TGTGCCAGCAGTTTAAAAGGACTCGAGCAGTACTTC	CASSLKGLEQYF
TRBV18	-	TRBJ1-3	-	TGTGCCAGCTCACCAACCGGGACACAGAACTCTGGAAACACCATATATTTT	CASSPTGTQNSGNTIYF
TRBV24-1	TRBD2	TRBJ2-1	-	TGTGCCACCAGTGATTCCGGGACTAGCGGTTACAATGAGCAGTTCTTC	CATSDSGTSGYNEQFF
TRBV29-1	-	TRBJ1-1	-	TGCAGCGTTGACCGACAAAACACTGAAGCTTTCTTT	CSVDRQNTEAFF
TRBV5-1	-	TRBJ2-1	-	TGCGCCAGCAGCTCTGGTTTCGGGTCCTACAATGAGCAGTTCTTC	CASSSGFGSYNEQFF
TRBV7-8	TRBD1	TRBJ1-5	-	TGTGCCAGCAGCCCGCGGGACAGGTACAATCAGCCCCAGCATTTT	CASSPRDRYNQPQHF
TRBV19	-	TRBJ1-4	-	TGTGCCAGTAGCGTTAACAGGGAATCGCTTCGAAAGGGAAAACTGTTTTTT	CASSVNRESLRKGKLFF
TRBV2	TRBD2	TRBJ2-7	-	TGTGCCAGCATTAAGACTAGCGGGGGGGAAAATACCTACGAGCAGTACTTC	CASIKTSGGENTYEQYF
TRBV29-1	-	TRBJ1-3	once	TGCAGCGCGTTATCTGGAAACACCATATATTTT	CSALSGNTIYF
TRBV2	-	TRBJ1-1	few	TGTGCCCCCCTTTGGGAGCAGGGGGCTTTCTTT	CAPLWEQGAFF
TRBV21-1	-	TRBJ2-3	-	TGTGCCAGCAGCAAAGATTGTTTGACAGACACAGATACGCAGTATTTT	CASSKDCLTDTDTQYF
TRBV7-2	TRBD2	TRBJ2-7	few	TGTGCCAGCAGCTTAAGCGGGAGTGGTACCTACGAGCAGTACTTC	CASSLSGSGTYEQYF
TRBV5-1	TRBD1	TRBJ2-2	-	TGCGCCAGCAGCTTGGCCCGGGGACAGACGAACACCGGGGAGCTGTTTTTT	CASSLARGQTNTGELFF
TRBV27	-	TRBJ1-2	few	TGTGCCAGCAGTTTAGAGCCCCCGGGGGAGGGCCCTAGCCCCTACACCTTC	CASSLEPPGEGPSPYTF
TRBV27	-	TRBJ2-7	-	TGTGCCAGCAGTCTGCGGGTAGGGACCTACGAGCAGTACTTC	CASSLRVGTYEQYF
TRBV7-8	-	TRBJ1-5	-	TGTGCCAGCAGCTTAGCTGGGAGCTATAGCAATCAGCCCCAGCATTTT	CASSLAGSYSNQPQHF
TRBV24-1	-	TRBJ1-1	few	TGTGCCACCGGCTCGGGACAGAACACTGAAGCTTTCTTT	CATGSGQNTEAFF
TRBV5-1	-	TRBJ2-5	-	TGCGCCAGCAGCCTGACAGGAGCACAAGAGACCCAGTACTTC	CASSLTGAQETQYF
TRBV29-1	TRBD1	TRBJ2-1	-	TGCAGCGTTCGGGACAGGGGTATAGATGAGCAGTTCTTC	CSVRDRGIDEQFF
TRBV5-1	TRBD1	TRBJ1-1	-	TGCGCCAGCAGCCCCAGATCGGACAGGGGCGCCCCCGAAGCTTTCTTT	CASSPRSDRGAPEAFF